The entry below gives a single TCR beta chain sequence along with its context. This sample was included in a study of blood T cell repertoires in COVID-19. At the level of the study: Sources were T cells, B-cell-depleted T cells, or PBMCs; the material itself was cDNA or gDNA.

As handled by the study authors: Cell counts per sample came from amplifying reference gene primers. Profiling relied on immunoSEQ multiplex PCR, and the TCRdb table lists in-frame clones only, not all of them. The V and J calls and clone size come from that table; D and trimming were worked out from the DNA. The profile covers some 200,000 clones, with roughly 85% appearing a single time and less than 30% taken by the ten largest. Sequenced material: peripheral blood. This sequence originates from a woman aged 65 to 85 with acute or convalescent COVID-19.

The CDR3 here is CASSMARESPLHF. In nucleotides, the CDR3 is TGTGCCAGTAGTATGGCCCGGGAATCACCCCTCCACTTT. The V gene is TRBV19, the J gene TRBJ1-6; no clear D gene. Looked up from germline, CDR1 is LNHDA and CDR2 is SQIVND (reference sequence). V was cut by 3 bases and J by 10 bases, with 10 bases left in between. The CDR3 covers 13 residues.